This T cell receptor beta chain originates from a study of vaccination and CD4 T cells after COVID-19. Deletions cut 0 bases from V and 4 bases from J, with 15 bases between. CDR1 ENHRY and CDR2 SYGVKD come from the germline V gene. The length of the CDR3 is 16 residues. General observations from the study: The median number of SARS-CoV-2-reactive clonotypes increased from about 20 to 38, a change that did not reach significance.

This sample's treatment: roughly ten-day PBMC culture with coronavirus spike peptide pools or control peptides (ViraFEST assay). There are a few counts of this clonotype. Its antigen remains unidentified. Sequencing of the DNA from cultured CD4+ T cells was carried out with the Oncomine TCR Beta short-read assay. Each CDR3 protein gets one entry after TCRdb re-called the PCR reads with MiXCR. The repertoire holds some 14,000 distinct CDR3 sequences, with about half as singletons. Sequenced material: CD4+ T cells from blood, cultured in vitro. The TCR comes from a human donor who had recovered from COVID-19. The rearrangement links TRBV10-3 to TRBJ1-2; D is unresolved. CDR3 coding DNA: TGTGCCATCAGTGAGTCGGTCCTAAGGGATGGCTATGGCTACACCTTC. This sequence encodes CAISESVLRDGYGYTF.